What follows are 8 T cell receptor beta chains derived from one specimen sequenced in a study of blood T cells in healthy people across ages. Sample-barcoded 5' priming and a J-beta primer mix drove a second PCR of about 6 to 12 cycles. TCRdb itself ran the 5' RACE reads through MiXCR, one entry per CDR3 protein. This repertoire shows roughly 680,000 distinct CDR3 sequences, over 45% found once; its top ten account for 25% to 35%. Sequencing was carried out using blood. The receptor source for this set is a woman aged 60-75 years in good health.

This clonotype was detected a few times. The rearrangement uses TRBV7-2 and TRBJ2-3, with a weak D call TRBD2 (5 bases). The germline V gene encodes CDR1 SGHTA and CDR2 FQGNSA. The CDR3 contains 16 residues. Trimming stripped 3 bases from V and 1 base from J, with 14 bases between. This CDR3 is CASSFSGRVGTDTQYF. CDR3 coding DNA: TGTGCCAGCAGCTTTAGTGGGAGAGTCGGCACAGATACGCAGTATTTT.

The chain couples TRBV5-1 to TRBJ1-1, with D hard to call. Germline loops: CDR1 SGHRS, CDR2 YFSETQ. The CDR3 extends over 14 amino acids. V lost 2 bases, J lost 4 bases, and 12 bases lay in between. CDR3 in DNA: TGCGCCAGCAGCTTCTCGGGTGAGACCACTGAAGCTTTCTTT. This codes for CASSFSGETTEAFF. The complete variable domain, with remaining parts taken from reference TRBV5-1 and TRBJ1-1, reads KAGVTQTPRYLIKTRGQQVTLSCSPISGHRSVSWYQQTPGQGLQFLFEYFSETQRNKGNFPGRFSGRQFSNSRSEMNVSTLELGDSALYLCASSFSGETTEAFFGQGTRLTVV.

This clonotype was counted between two and nine times. V and J are TRBV7-9 and TRBJ2-7; D gene unclear. Germline V gives CDR1 SEHNR, CDR2 FQNEAQ (reference sequence). The V and J ends lost 3 bases and 2 bases respectively, with 14 bases between them. The CDR3 runs 15 residues. Here the CDR3 reads CASSLFAAETYEQYF. DNA for the CDR3: TGTGCCAGCAGCTTGTTCGCGGCGGAGACCTACGAGCAGTACTTC.

In this sample, this clonotype turned up a few times. The V and J genes are TRBV10-3 and TRBJ1-1, with D maybe TRBD1 (5 bases). The germline V gene encodes CDR1 ENHRY and CDR2 SYGVKD. Trimming removed 8 bases at V and 0 bases at J, with 19 bases between. The CDR3 runs 16 residues. CDR3 bases: TGTGCCATCTCCCCGGGTGGGGCTCGGATGAACACTGAAGCTTTCTTT. This sequence encodes CAISPGGARMNTEAFF.

This clonotype was detected ten times or more. The V call is TRBV25-1, the J call TRBJ2-7; unclear D gene. The germline V gene encodes CDR1 MGHDK and CDR2 SYGVNS. The CDR3 covers 9 residues. The germline V and J ends were trimmed by 11 bases and 2 bases, with 4 bases remaining between them. In DNA, the CDR3 is TGTGCCGAGGCCTACGAGCAGTACTTC. This encodes CAEAYEQYF.

V is TRBV7-6 and J is TRBJ2-7, with TRBD1 identical over 9 bases. The V and J ends lost 6 bases and 3 bases, in that order; junction bases with no gene match: 9. The germline V gene encodes CDR1 SGHVS and CDR2 FNYEAQ. The CDR3 is made up of 15 amino acids. Here the CDR3 DNA reads TGTGCCAGCAGTCCCCCGGGACAGGGCCGCTACGAGCAGTACTTC. Protein product: CASSPPGQGRYEQYF.

This clonotype was observed once. The germline gene is not matched at one end of the junction; a read error may be the cause. V gene TRBV11-1 combines with J gene TRBJ2-3, with TRBD2 matching over 7 bases. This CDR3 comprises 15 residues. Germline V gene sequence: CDR1 SGHAT, CDR2 FQDESV (reference sequence). The CDR3 nucleotides read TGTGCCAGCAGCTCACTGGCGGGAGTAGGAGATGCGCAGTATTTT. Its protein product is CASSSLAGVGDAQYF.

This chain joins TRBV7-2 and TRBJ2-4; 9 bases fit TRBD2. The CDR3 sequence is 15 residues long. Trimming took 5 bases from V and 13 from J; bases not matched to a gene: 15. The germline gives CDR1 SGHTA, CDR2 FQGNSA. CDR3: CASSDRRGLAKGQYF. CDR3 nucleotides: TGTGCCAGCAGCGACCGAAGGGGACTAGCTAAGGGGCAGTACTTC.